Following are 5 T cell receptor beta chains from one sample sequenced in a study of blood T cells in healthy people across ages. A sample-barcoded 5' primer and a J-beta primer mix were used in a second PCR of roughly 7 to 12 cycles. TCRdb passed the 5' RACE reads through MiXCR, listing each CDR3 protein once. The sample holds more than 600,000 distinct CDR3 sequences; 25% are singletons and the top ten take more than 8%. These sequences were also reported in another study, on T cells of mothers and their children.

Sequences were obtained from blood. Receptors originate from a boy younger than 18 in good health.

The chain links TRBV12-5 to TRBJ2-5; TRBD2 matches at 8 bases. V lost 6 bases to trimming and J lost 2 bases; unmatched junction nucleotides: 5. CDR1 and CDR2 (germline): LGHNT, FRNRAP. CDR3 size: 14 residues. Here the CDR3 DNA reads TGTGCTAGTGGCCATCTAGCGGGTCAAGAGACCCAGTACTTC. Residues: CASGHLAGQETQYF.

Only a few counts were recorded for this clonotype. The J gene is TRBJ2-4, the V gene TRBV5-1, with D uncertain. Germline CDR1 and CDR2: SGHRS and YFSETQ. CDR3 length: 13 residues. V lost 2 bases and J 8 bases, leaving 11 bases between the germline ends. In nucleotides, the CDR3 is TGCGCCAGCAGCTTTATGGGGTCGGACATTCAGTACTTC. It is translated as CASSFMGSDIQYF.

The chain combines TRBV7-9 with TRBJ2-2; TRBD1 might be the D (6 bases). Looked up from germline, CDR1 is SEHNR and CDR2 is FQNEAQ (reference sequence). V shed 3 bases and J shed 6 bases, with 11 bases lying between them. This CDR3 has 14 residues. CDR3 in amino acids: CASSLAGVPGELFF. The CDR3 DNA sequence: TGTGCCAGCAGCTTGGCAGGGGTACCCGGGGAGCTGTTTTTT.

J is TRBJ2-7 and V is TRBV6-2 or TRBV6-3; the D is unclear. Trimming took 6 bases from V and 7 from J, leaving 16 bases between them. Germline CDR1 and CDR2: MNHEY and SVGEGT. There are 13 residues in the CDR3. The DNA of the CDR3 is TGTGCCAGCAGCCCCCTCCAACTCGGGGAGCAGTACTTC. Its protein product is CASSPLQLGEQYF.

The V call is TRBV4-3, the J call TRBJ1-3; D unresolved. Trimming took 3 bases from V and 3 from J, leaving 9 bases between them. The CDR3 spans 14 residues. Germline V gene data show CDR1 as LGHNA and CDR2 as YSLEER. The CDR3, as DNA: TGCGCCAGCAGCCAGGCGGCCGGTGGAAACACCATATATTTT. Translating it yields CASSQAAGGNTIYF.